These 27 T cell receptor beta chains were sequenced from one sample in a study of tumor-infiltrating lymphocytes in primary liver carcinoma. Making TCR beta cDNA involved approximately 480 ng total RNA and a constant-region primer. Libraries covering TCR beta were generated through three nested multiplex PCR rounds (using a slightly modified ARM-PCR). With TRBV1-TRBV30 forward primers and a C-beta reverse primer, the first two PCR rounds were run for nine to eleven cycles each. MiXCR, run by TCRdb on the multiplex PCR reads, gives a single entry per CDR3 protein. This sample yields 40,000 or so distinct CDR3 sequences, of which roughly 80% are seen a single time; about 35% belongs to the top ten. Both RNA and DNA were isolated together from about 20-30 mg of bulk tissue that had not been sorted. Sequencing was done on a sample of tumor-adjacent normal liver tissue. The receptor set was obtained from a man aged 40-49 years with primary liver carcinoma and hepatitis B virus infection.

The V call is TRBV6-5, the J call TRBJ2-2; 7 bases agree with TRBD2. The trim removed 7 bases at V and 0 bases at J, leaving 14 bases unmatched. CDR1 MNHEY and CDR2 SVGAGI come from the germline V gene. This CDR3 is built from 18 residues. The DNA of the CDR3 is TGTGCCAGCATCTCCTGGACTAGTGGCTTCGCGAACACCGGGGAGCTGTTTTTT. It yields the protein CASISWTSGFANTGELFF.

This chain connects TRBV11-2 to TRBJ2-4; the match to TRBD1 covers 11 bases. With V trimmed by 5 bases and J by 7 bases, 4 bases remained unmatched. From germline, CDR1 is SGHAT and CDR2 FQNNGV. CDR3 size: 14 residues. CDR3 bases: TGTGCCAGCAGCCTCGGGACAGGGGGTAACATTCAGTACTTC. Translation: CASSLGTGGNIQYF.

Remarks on this clonotype: Relative to the germline gene, one junction end is altered; a read error may explain this. The chain carries TRBV6-1 and TRBJ1-6; perhaps TRBD1 as D (6 bases). CDR3 length: 14 residues. Germline values: CDR1 MNHNS, CDR2 SASEGT. The CDR3 sequence: CASSEALGGTPLQF. The CDR3 DNA is TGTGCCAGCAGTGAAGCGCTTGGGGGCACCCCCCTCCAGTTT.

The chain links TRBV7-9 to TRBJ2-5; 11 nucleotides align to TRBD2. CDR1 is SEHNR and CDR2 is FQNEAQ in the germline V gene (reference sequence). V shed 8 bases, J shed 1 base, and the junction held 15 bases outside the gene matches. The CDR3 extends over 18 amino acids. CDR3 bases: TGTGCCAGCTGCTCAGTCATAGCGGGAGGGCCGGCCCAAGAGACCCAGTACTTC. Translation: CASCSVIAGGPAQETQYF.

Of note for this clonotype: A read error may account for a junction end that differs from germline. The V gene is TRBV29-1, the J gene TRBJ2-7; a weak D match, TRBD2 (5 bases). The germline gives CDR1 SQVTM, CDR2 ANQGSEA. The CDR3 has 11 amino acids. The CDR3 is CGVRDTYEQYF. In DNA form, the CDR3 reads TGCGGCGTACGGGATACCTACGAGCAGTACTTC.

About this clonotype itself: One end of the junction fails to match germline, which may point to a read error. The chain couples TRBV6-2 or TRBV6-3 to TRBJ2-2; TRBD2 is a possible D gene (5 bases). Germline CDR1 reads MNHEY; CDR2 reads SVGEGT. The CDR3 sequence is 15 residues long. CDR3 bases: TGTGCCAGCAGGCCCCCGGGGTCGAGCACCAGGGAGCTGTTTTTT. It specifies CASRPPGSSTRELFF.

As to this clonotype: Germline and junction disagree at one end, which may indicate a read error. The chain has TRBV10-3 and TRBJ2-1, with D maybe TRBD2 (5 bases). The germline V gene encodes CDR1 ENHRY and CDR2 SYGVKD. This CDR3 has 15 residues. The chain's CDR3 is CAISIGEPIQWEQLF. The CDR3 region has the DNA TGTGCCATCAGCATTGGGGAGCCCATCCAATGGGAGCAGCTCTTC.

The chain uses TRBV14 and TRBJ2-1, with 9 bases fitting TRBD2. CDR1 is SGHDN, CDR2 FVKESK, per germline. V dropped 6 bases and J dropped 8; count of bases not matched to a gene: 14. This CDR3 spans 16 amino acids. The CDR3 is CASSALAGWVDYEQFF. CDR3 sequence (DNA): TGTGCCAGCAGTGCCCTAGCGGGATGGGTAGACTATGAGCAGTTCTTC.

Points on this clonotype: Sequence at one end of the junction differs from germline and may be a read error. CDR3 loop: CVSSEGDRNTDTQYF. The CDR3 bases are TGCGTCAGCAGTGAGGGCGACCGGAACACAGATACGCAGTATTTT. This chain links TRBV10-2 with TRBJ2-3; possibly TRBD2 for D (5 bases). The CDR3 consists of 15 residues. The germline CDR1 and CDR2 sequences are WSHSY and SAAADI.

This chain joins TRBV29-1 and TRBJ1-2; unclear D gene. V lost 6 bases to trimming and J lost 7 bases, with 18 bases between them. CDR1 SQVTM and CDR2 ANQGSEA come from the germline V gene. CDR3 size: 13 residues. CDR3 in DNA: TGCAGCGTCGCGGACGGGGAGTACTGTGGCTACACCTTC. Its translation: CSVADGEYCGYTF.

A note on this clonotype: This could be a read error, since a much larger clone is one nucleotide away. No conserved phenylalanine or tryptophan ends this CDR3, so it is likely a read error. The CDR3 loop is CASSRALGLAGDNEQFL. CDR3 sequence (DNA): TGTGCCAGCAGCCGGGCTCTAGGCCTAGCGGGAGATAATGAGCAGTTCCTC. This chain joins TRBV5-5 and TRBJ2-1; 10 bases map to TRBD2. Unmatched junction bases numbered 14, after V lost 4 bases and J lost 7 bases. Germline assignment: CDR1 SGHKS and CDR2 YYEKEE (reference sequence). The CDR3 loop spans 17 amino acids.

This clonotype was counted only a few times. Being one base from a much bigger clone, this may be a read error. The chain has TRBV7-9 and TRBJ1-5; TRBD1 is a possible D gene (6 bases). Germline V gives CDR1 SEHNR, CDR2 FQNEAQ (reference sequence). This CDR3 is built from 15 residues. The V end was cut by 5 bases, the J end by 0 bases, with 11 bases between. Written as DNA, the CDR3 is TGTGCCAGCAGCCCCTCAGGGGTTAGCAATCAGCCCCAGCATTTT. It encodes CASSPSGVSNQPQHF.

Notes on this clonotype: Mismatch with germline at one junction end may stem from a read error. The rearrangement uses TRBV14 and TRBJ2-3; no clear D. The length of the CDR3 is 13 residues. The germline CDR1 and CDR2 sequences are SGHDN and FVKESK. CDR3 DNA sequence: TGTGCTAGGAGCCGAGGATACACAGATACGCAGTACTTT. Translation gives CARSRGYTDTQYF.

Regarding this clonotype: A read error is likely, as this CDR3 ends without the conserved phenylalanine or tryptophan. This rearrangement joins TRBV14 to TRBJ2-7; tentatively, D is TRBD1 (5 bases). CDR1 and CDR2 from the germline V gene are SGHDN and FVKESK. The CDR3 runs 13 residues. CDR3 residues: CVSTQVDSYEQYL. In DNA, the CDR3 is TGTGTCAGCACCCAGGTCGACAGTTACGAGCAGTACCTC.

About this clonotype: The junction and the germline gene differ at one end; a read error may be behind it. This chain links TRBV5-1 with TRBJ1-5; D call uncertain. CDR1 SGHRS and CDR2 YFSETQ come from the germline V gene. The CDR3 sequence is 16 residues long. CDR3 amino acids: CASSLAMGFSNQPHHF. CDR3 DNA: TGCGCCAGCAGCTTGGCGATGGGGTTTAGCAATCAGCCCCATCATTTT.

The genes are TRBV29-1 and TRBJ2-3; 7 bases are a match to TRBD1. This CDR3 has 14 residues. The J segment lost 4 bases and the V segment lost 8 bases, leaving 12 bases of the junction unmatched. Germline V gene lookup returns CDR1 SQVTM and CDR2 ANQGSEA. The CDR3 loop is CSLSGTESSDTQYF. DNA for the CDR3: TGCAGCCTTTCCGGGACAGAGTCGTCAGATACGCAGTATTTT.

For the CDR3, the DNA is TGTGCCAGCAGTGCGTCTGGGGGAGCCGAACACGAGCAGTACTTC. Amino acids: CASSASGGAEHEQYF. This chain connects TRBV6-2 or TRBV6-3 to TRBJ2-7, with D perhaps TRBD1 or TRBD2 (5 bases each). The V end was cut by 5 bases, the J end by 5 bases, with 19 bases between. The CDR3 spans 15 residues. Per the germline V gene, CDR1 is MNHEY and CDR2 is SVGEGT.

This chain uses TRBV10-3 with TRBJ2-3; D gene unclear. The ends were cut back, 4 bases at V and 15 bases at J, with 23 bases in the middle. The CDR3 spans 14 residues. Germline values: CDR1 ENHRY, CDR2 SYGVKD. The CDR3 nucleotides read TGTGCCATCAGTGTAAGGACCTACACAGATACGCTATATTTT. Its translation is CAISVRTYTDTLYF.

Comments on this clonotype: Compared with germline, one end of the junction differs, possibly owing to a read error. The chain joins TRBV6-1 to TRBJ2-7; 12 nucleotides align to TRBD1. Germline V gene sequence: CDR1 MNHNS, CDR2 SASEGT. This CDR3 spans 14 amino acids. CDR3 sequence (DNA): TGTGCCAGCAGCGGGACAGGGGGCGCGGACGAACAGTACTTC. Its protein is CASSGTGGADEQYF.

As for this clonotype: Mismatch with germline at one junction end may stem from a read error. The rearrangement uses TRBV6-2 or TRBV6-3 and TRBJ2-7; tentatively, D is TRBD2 (6 bases). Per the germline V gene, CDR1 is MNHEY and CDR2 is SVGEGT. The CDR3 sequence is 17 residues long. The CDR3 reads CASSYDGRISRIYEQYF. The CDR3 bases are TGTGCCAGTAGTTACGATGGGAGGATTAGCAGGATCTACGAGCAGTACTTC.

As to this clonotype: Germline and junction disagree at one end, which may indicate a read error. V gene TRBV15 combines with J gene TRBJ2-5; tentatively, D is TRBD2 (5 bases). CDR1 and CDR2 (germline): LNHNV, YYDKDF (reference sequence). The CDR3 length is 16 residues. CDR3 coding DNA: TGTGCCGCCAGCAGCGATGACGGAGGACTCCAAGAGGCCCAGTACTTC. As protein: CAASSDDGGLQEAQYF.

The chain has TRBV28 and TRBJ2-1; 8 bases fit TRBD2. This CDR3 spans 14 amino acids. The J segment lost 4 bases and the V segment lost 10 bases, leaving 9 bases of the junction unmatched. CDR1 is MDHEN and CDR2 is SYDVKM in the germline V gene. CDR3 residues: CANILTSGYNEQFF. CDR3 nucleotides: TGTGCCAACATTTTAACTAGCGGTTACAATGAGCAGTTCTTC.

In its sample, this clonotype was seen many times. This sequence joins TRBV28 and TRBJ2-2, with 9 bases identical to TRBD2. Germline V gene sequence: CDR1 MDHEN, CDR2 SYDVKM. Trimming took 2 bases from V and 5 from J; bases not matched to a gene: 3. The CDR3 extends over 15 amino acids. CDR3 sequence (DNA): TGTGCCAGCAGTTTAAGCGGGAGGAGAACCGGGGAGCTGTTTTTT. As protein: CASSLSGRRTGELFF.

The chain has TRBV11-2 and TRBJ2-7; a possible D gene is TRBD1 (5 bases). The germline gives CDR1 SGHAT, CDR2 FQNNGV. This CDR3 is 14 amino acids long. CDR3 protein: CANSSNRSSYEQYF. CDR3 DNA: TGTGCTAACAGCTCTAACAGGAGCTCCTACGAGCAGTACTTC.

As regards this clonotype: The junction does not match germline at one end; this may be a read error. The chain links TRBV11-2 to TRBJ2-3; 10 bases align to TRBD2. The CDR3 runs 17 residues. CDR1 is SGHAT, CDR2 FQNNGV, per germline. DNA of the CDR3: TGTGCCAGCACCGACCAGGTTTCTAGCGGGAGCCCGGATACGCAGAATTTT. Translating gives CASTDQVSSGSPDTQNF.

Worth noting for this clonotype: One junction end disagrees with the germline gene, perhaps due to a read error. The V gene is TRBV6-5, the J gene TRBJ2-3; unclear D gene. CDR1 MNHEY and CDR2 SVGAGI come from the germline V gene. The CDR3 runs to 13 residues. The CDR3 DNA reads TGTGCCACCAGTCTCCAGAGTACAGATACGCAGTTTTTT. Its translation is CATSLQSTDTQFF.

V is TRBV6-1 and J is TRBJ2-1, with D tentatively TRBD2 (5 bases). Germline CDR1 is MNHNS and CDR2 is SASEGT. The V gene lost 4 bases and the J gene lost 6 bases, with 13 bases spanning the gap. CDR3 length equals 14 residues. The CDR3 region is CASSVTGVVNEQFF. The CDR3 DNA reads TGTGCCAGCAGTGTAACCGGGGTAGTCAATGAGCAGTTCTTC.